This T cell receptor (beta chain) was identified during a study of blood T cell repertoires in COVID-19. Study information: Sites in the United States, Italy and Spain provided acute and convalescent COVID-19 samples. From T cells, B-cell-depleted T cells, or PBMCs came the material, which was cDNA or gDNA.

CDR1 and CDR2 (germline): SGHTA, FQGNSA. V lost 1 base to trimming and J lost 0 bases, with 15 bases between them. This CDR3 spans 17 amino acids. This clone was counted a single time. As handled by the study authors: Reference gene primer amplification gave nucleated cell count estimates. Profiling relied on immunoSEQ multiplex PCR, and the TCRdb table lists in-frame clones only, not all of them. That table supplies the V and J calls and clone size; D and trimming were determined from the DNA. The table lists about 210,000 clones, around nine tenths of them singletons. Sequencing used peripheral blood. This clonotype was sampled from a man aged 55 to 70 with acute or convalescent COVID-19. This sequence joins TRBV7-2 and TRBJ1-2, with D possibly TRBD1 on 6 matching bases. CDR3 sequence reads: CASSLVATRGTNYGYTF. CDR3 bases: TGTGCCAGCAGCTTAGTGGCGACGAGGGGGACTAACTATGGCTACACCTTC.